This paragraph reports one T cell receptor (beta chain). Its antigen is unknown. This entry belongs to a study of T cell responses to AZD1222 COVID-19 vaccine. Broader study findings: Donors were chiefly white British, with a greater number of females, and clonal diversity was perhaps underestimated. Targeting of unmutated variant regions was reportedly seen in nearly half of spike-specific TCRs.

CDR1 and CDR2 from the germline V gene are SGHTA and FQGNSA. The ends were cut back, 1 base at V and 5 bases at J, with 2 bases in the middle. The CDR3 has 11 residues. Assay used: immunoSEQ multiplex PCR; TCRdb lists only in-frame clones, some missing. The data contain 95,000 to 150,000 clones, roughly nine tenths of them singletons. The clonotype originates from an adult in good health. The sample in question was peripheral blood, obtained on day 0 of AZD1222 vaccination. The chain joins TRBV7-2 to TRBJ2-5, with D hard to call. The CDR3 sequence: CASSLVETQYF. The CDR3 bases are TGTGCCAGCAGCTTAGTGGAGACCCAGTACTTC. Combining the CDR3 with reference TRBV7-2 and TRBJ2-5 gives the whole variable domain GAGVSQSPSNKVTEKGKDVELRCDPISGHTALYWYRQSLGQGLEFLIYFQGNSAPDKSGLPSDRFSAERTGGSVSTLTIQRTQQEDSAVYLCASSLVETQYFGPGTRLLVL.